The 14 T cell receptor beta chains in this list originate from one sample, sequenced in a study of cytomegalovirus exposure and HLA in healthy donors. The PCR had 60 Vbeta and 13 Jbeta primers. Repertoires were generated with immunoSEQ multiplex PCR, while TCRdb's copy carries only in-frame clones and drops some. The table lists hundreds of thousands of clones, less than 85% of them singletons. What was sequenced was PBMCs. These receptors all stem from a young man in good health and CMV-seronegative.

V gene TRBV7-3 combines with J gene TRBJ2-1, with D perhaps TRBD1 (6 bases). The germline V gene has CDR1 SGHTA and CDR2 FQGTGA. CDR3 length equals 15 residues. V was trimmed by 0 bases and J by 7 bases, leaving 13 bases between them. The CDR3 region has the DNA TGTGCCAGCAGCTTAACCGCGGCCACAGGGAATGAGCAGTTCTTC. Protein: CASSLTAATGNEQFF.

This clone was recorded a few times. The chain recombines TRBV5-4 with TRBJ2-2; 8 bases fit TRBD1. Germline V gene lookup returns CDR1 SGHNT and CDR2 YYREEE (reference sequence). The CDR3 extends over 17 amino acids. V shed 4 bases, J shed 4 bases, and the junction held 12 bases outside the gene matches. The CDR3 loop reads CASSKRAGTGGTGELFF. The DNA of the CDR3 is TGTGCCAGCAGCAAGAGGGCCGGGACAGGAGGCACCGGGGAGCTGTTTTTT.

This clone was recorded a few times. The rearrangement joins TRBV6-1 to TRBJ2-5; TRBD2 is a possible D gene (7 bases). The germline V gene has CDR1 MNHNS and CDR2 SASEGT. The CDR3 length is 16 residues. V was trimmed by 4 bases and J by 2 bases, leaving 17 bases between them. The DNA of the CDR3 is TGTGCCAGCAGTGTGGGGGCTAGCGGAGCGCAAGAGACCCAGTACTTC. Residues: CASSVGASGAQETQYF.

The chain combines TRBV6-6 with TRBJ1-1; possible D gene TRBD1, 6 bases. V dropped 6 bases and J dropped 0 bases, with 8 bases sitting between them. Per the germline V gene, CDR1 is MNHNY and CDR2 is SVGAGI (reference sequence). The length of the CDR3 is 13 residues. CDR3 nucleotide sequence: TGTGCCAGCAGACAGGGCCTGAACACTGAAGCTTTCTTT. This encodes CASRQGLNTEAFF.

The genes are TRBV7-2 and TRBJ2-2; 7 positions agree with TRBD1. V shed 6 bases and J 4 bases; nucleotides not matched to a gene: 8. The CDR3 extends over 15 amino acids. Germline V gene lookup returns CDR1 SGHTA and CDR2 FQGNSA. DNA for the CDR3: TGTGCCAGCAGGCTAAGACAGGGTTCCACCGGGGAGCTGTTTTTT. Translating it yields CASRLRQGSTGELFF. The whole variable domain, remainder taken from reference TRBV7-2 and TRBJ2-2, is GAGVSQSPSNKVTEKGKDVELRCDPISGHTALYWYRQSLGQGLEFLIYFQGNSAPDKSGLPSDRFSAERTGGSVSTLTIQRTQQEDSAVYLCASRLRQGSTGELFFGEGSRLTVL.

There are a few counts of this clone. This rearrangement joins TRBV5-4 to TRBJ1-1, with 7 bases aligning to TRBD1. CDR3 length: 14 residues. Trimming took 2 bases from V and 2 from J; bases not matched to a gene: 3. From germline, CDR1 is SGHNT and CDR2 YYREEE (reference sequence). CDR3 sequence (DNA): TGTGCCAGCAGCTTCTACAGGGGAAACACTGAAGCTTTCTTT. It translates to CASSFYRGNTEAFF.

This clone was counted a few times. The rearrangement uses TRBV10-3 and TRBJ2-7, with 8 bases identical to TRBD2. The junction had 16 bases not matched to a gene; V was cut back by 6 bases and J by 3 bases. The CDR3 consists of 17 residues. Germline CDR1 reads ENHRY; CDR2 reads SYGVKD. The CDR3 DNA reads TGTGCCATCAGCGATCGAGGGTCTCGGGAGGGCCTCTACGAGCAGTACTTC. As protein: CAISDRGSREGLYEQYF.

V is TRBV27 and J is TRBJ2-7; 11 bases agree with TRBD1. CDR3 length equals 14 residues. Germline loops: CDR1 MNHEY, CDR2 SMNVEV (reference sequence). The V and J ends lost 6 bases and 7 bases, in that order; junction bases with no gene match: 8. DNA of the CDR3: TGTGCCAGCAGCTGGACAGGGGGCCGTCAAGAGCAGTACTTC. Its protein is CASSWTGGRQEQYF.

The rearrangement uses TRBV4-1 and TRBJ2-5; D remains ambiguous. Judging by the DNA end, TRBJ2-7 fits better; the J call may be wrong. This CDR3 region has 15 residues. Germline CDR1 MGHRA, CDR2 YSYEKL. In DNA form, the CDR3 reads TGCGCCAGCAGCCAAGGGGCAGACAACACCTACGAGCAGTACTTC. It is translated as CASSQGADNTYEQYF.

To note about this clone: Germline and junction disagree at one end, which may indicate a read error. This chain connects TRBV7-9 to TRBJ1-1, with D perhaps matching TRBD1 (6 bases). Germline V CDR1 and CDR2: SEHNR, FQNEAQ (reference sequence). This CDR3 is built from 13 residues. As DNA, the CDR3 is TGTTCCAGCAGCTTAGAGCAGGGGACTGAAGCTTTCTTT. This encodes CSSSLEQGTEAFF.

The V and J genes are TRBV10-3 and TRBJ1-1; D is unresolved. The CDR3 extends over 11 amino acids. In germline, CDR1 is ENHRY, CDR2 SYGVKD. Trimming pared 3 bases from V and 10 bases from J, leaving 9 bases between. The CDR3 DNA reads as TGTGCCATCAGTGAAAACCTAGGAGCTTTCTTT. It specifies CAISENLGAFF.

In nucleotides, the CDR3 is TGTGCCAGCAGTCCGTCTGTCGGACATAGAACCTACGAGCAGTACTTC. As protein: CASSPSVGHRTYEQYF. The V gene is TRBV25-1, the J gene TRBJ2-7; tentative D call: TRBD1 (5 bases). The V end was cut by 5 bases, the J end by 2 bases, with 19 bases between. CDR1 and CDR2 from the germline V gene are MGHDK and SYGVNS. This CDR3 region has 16 residues.

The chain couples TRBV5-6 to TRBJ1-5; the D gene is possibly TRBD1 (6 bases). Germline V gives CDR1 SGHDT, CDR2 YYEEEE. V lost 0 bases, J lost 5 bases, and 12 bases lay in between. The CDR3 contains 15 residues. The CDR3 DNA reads TGTGCCAGCAGCTTGGCCGGGGCAGGGGATCAGCCCCAGCATTTT. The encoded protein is CASSLAGAGDQPQHF.

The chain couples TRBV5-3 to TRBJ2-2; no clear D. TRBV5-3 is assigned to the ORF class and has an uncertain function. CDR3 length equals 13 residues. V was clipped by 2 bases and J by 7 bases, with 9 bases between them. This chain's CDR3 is CARSFGLSGELFF. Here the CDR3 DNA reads TGTGCCAGAAGCTTCGGGTTGAGCGGGGAGCTGTTTTTT.